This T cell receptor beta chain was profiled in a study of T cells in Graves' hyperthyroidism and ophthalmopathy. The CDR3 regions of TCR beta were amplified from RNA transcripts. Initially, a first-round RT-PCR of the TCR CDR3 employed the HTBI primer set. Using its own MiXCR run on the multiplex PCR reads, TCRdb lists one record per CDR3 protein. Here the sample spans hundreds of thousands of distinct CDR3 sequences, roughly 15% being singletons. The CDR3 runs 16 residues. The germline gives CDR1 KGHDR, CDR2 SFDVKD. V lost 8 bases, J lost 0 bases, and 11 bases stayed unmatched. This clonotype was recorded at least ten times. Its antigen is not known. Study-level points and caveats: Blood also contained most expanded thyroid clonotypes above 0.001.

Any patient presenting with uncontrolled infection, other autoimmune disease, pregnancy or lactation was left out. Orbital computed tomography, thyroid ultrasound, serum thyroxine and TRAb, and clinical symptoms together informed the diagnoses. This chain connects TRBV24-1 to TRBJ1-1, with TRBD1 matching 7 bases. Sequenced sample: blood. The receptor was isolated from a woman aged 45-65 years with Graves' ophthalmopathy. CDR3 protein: CATTESRDSMNTEAFF. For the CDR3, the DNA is TGTGCCACCACCGAGTCCCGGGACAGTATGAACACTGAAGCTTTCTTT.